This TCR beta chain was captured by sequencing in a study of post-analysis software for immune sequencing data. Overall study findings and caveats: Included in a set of about 5 TRBV segments more frequent in patients than controls were TRBV5-6, TRBV5-1 and TRBV20-1.

The ends were cut back, 6 bases at V and 5 bases at J, with 16 bases in the middle. CDR1 is MNHEY and CDR2 is SVGAGI in the germline V gene. The length of the CDR3 is 14 residues. Unique molecular identifiers were built into the TCR beta cDNA libraries. TCRdb processed the PCR reads anew with MiXCR; each CDR3 protein has one entry. The profile shows a few hundred thousand distinct CDR3 sequences, less than 40% of them singletons. This clonotype has ten or more counts. Its specificity is not known. The chain employs TRBV6-5 and TRBJ1-2, with D possibly being TRBD1 (5 bases). Sequencing was done on a sample of blood. This receptor was obtained from a girl between 5 and 17 years old with multiple sclerosis. This CDR3 reads CASRPPGTGYGYTF. The CDR3 region has the DNA TGTGCCAGCAGGCCCCCGGGGACCGGGTATGGCTACACCTTC.